This TCR beta chain was identified in a study of blood T cell repertoires in COVID-19. Produced via immunoSEQ multiplex PCR; TCRdb's table is partial and in-frame only. In the table there are about 260,000 clones, more than 75% of which are singletons. Per the germline V gene, CDR1 is SGHDT and CDR2 is YYEEEE. The CDR3 consists of 14 residues. V trimming: 2 bases; J trimming: 5 bases; junction bases outside the gene matches: 2. On this clone itself: The sample has other DNA sequences that encode this CDR3 too.

The sequenced material came from peripheral blood. V gene TRBV5-6 combines with J gene TRBJ1-5; 9 bases map to TRBD1. This TCR came from a woman aged 35 to 49 who had recovered from COVID-19. The CDR3 sequence: CASSLWDRDQPQHF. CDR3 DNA sequence: TGTGCCAGCAGCTTATGGGACAGGGATCAGCCCCAGCATTTT. The whole variable domain, filled in from reference TRBV5-6 and TRBJ1-5, reads DAGVTQSPTHLIKTRGQQVTLRCSPKSGHDTVSWYQQALGQGPQFIFQYYEEEERQRGNFPDRFSGHQFPNYSSELNVNALLLGDSALYLCASSLWDRDQPQHFGDGTRLSIL.